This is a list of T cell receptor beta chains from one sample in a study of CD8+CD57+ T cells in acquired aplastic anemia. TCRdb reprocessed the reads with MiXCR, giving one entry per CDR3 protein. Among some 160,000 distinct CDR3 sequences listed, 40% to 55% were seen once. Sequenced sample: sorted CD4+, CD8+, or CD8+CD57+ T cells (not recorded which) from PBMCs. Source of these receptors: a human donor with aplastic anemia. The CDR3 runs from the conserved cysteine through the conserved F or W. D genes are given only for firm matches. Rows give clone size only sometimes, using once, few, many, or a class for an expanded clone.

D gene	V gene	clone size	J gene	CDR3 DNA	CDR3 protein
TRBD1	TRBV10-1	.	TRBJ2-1	TGCGCCAGCAGTGGACAGGGCTGGAATGAGCAGTTCTTC	CASSGQGWNEQFF
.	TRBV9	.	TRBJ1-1	TGTGCCAGCAGCGTAGATGGTCCGAACACTGAAGCTTTCTTT	CASSVDGPNTEAFF
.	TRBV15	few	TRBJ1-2	TGTGCCACCAGCAGAGATCAGGGTAACTATGGCTACACCTTC	CATSRDQGNYGYTF
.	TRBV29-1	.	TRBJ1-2	TGCAGCGTTGTCGAGGGGGAAGGCTACACCTTC	CSVVEGEGYTF
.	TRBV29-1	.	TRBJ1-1	TGCAGCGCCAATCTAGCGGGGGGCGTTGAAACTGAAGCTTTCTTT	CSANLAGGVETEAFF
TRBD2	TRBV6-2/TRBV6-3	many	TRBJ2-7	TGTGCCAGCAGTTACTTACTAGCGGTCGAGCAGTACTTC	CASSYLLAVEQYF
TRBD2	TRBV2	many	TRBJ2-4	TGTGCCAGCAGTGAAGCTGGAAGGGCGGGACTAATGAACATTCAGTACTTC	CASSEAGRAGLMNIQYF
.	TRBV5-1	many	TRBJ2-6	TGCGCCAGCAGCTTGGGTACAGGGGCCAACGTCCTGACTTTC	CASSLGTGANVLTF
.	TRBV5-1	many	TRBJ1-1	TGCGCCAGCAGCTTTGGACAGGAAGCTTTCTTT	CASSFGQEAFF
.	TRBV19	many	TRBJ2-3	TGTGCCAGTAGTAAGTCGGGGGTGACAGATACGCAGTATTTT	CASSKSGVTDTQYF
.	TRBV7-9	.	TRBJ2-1	TGTGCCAGCAGCTTAGGGGTGGGTGAGCAGTTCTTC	CASSLGVGEQFF
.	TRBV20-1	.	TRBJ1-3	TGCAGTGCTATAAAAGATAACCGGGACACAAGAAACACCATATATTTT	CSAIKDNRDTRNTIYF
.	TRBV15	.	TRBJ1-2	TGTGCCACCAGCAGTCGAGGACCGTCATATCGGGGCTACACCTTC	CATSSRGPSYRGYTF
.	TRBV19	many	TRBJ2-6	TGTGCCAGTAGTATAATCCTTTCCTCTGGGGCCAACGTCCTGACTTTC	CASSIILSSGANVLTF
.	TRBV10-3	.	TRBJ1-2	TGTGCCATCAGTAGGGACAATTACGGCTACACCTTC	CAISRDNYGYTF
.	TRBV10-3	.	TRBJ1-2	TGTGCCATCAGGCCGACAGGTACTCATGGCTACACCTTC	CAIRPTGTHGYTF
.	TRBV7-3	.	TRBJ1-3	TGTGCCAGCAGCCAAGATGGACCAACTGGAAACACCACATATTTT	CASSQDGPTGNTTYF
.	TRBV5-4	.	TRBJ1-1	TGTGCCAGCAGTGATAACGGGGGGGACACTGAAGCTTTCTTT	CASSDNGGDTEAFF
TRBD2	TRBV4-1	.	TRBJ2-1	TGCGCCAGCAGCCTTGGGACTAGCGGGAGGGCATACAATGAGCAGTTCTTC	CASSLGTSGRAYNEQFF
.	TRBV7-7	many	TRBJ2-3	TGTGCTAGCAGCCGAGCTAGGACAGATACGCAGTATTTT	CASSRARTDTQYF
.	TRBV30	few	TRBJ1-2	TGTGCCTGGAGTGCAGGGGTAGTTAACTATGGCTACACCTTC	CAWSAGVVNYGYTF
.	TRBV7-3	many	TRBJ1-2	TGTGCCAGCGCCAGGGACGGTGATCGTTATGGCTGCACCTTC	CASARDGDRYGCTF
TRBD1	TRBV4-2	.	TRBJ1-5	TGTGCCAGCAGCCAGGCTGGGGACAGGGGTGGCACCCAGCATTTT	CASSQAGDRGGTQHF
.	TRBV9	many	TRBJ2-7	TGTGCCAGCAGCGTAGGGTCACAGGGTTCCTACGAGCAGTACTTC	CASSVGSQGSYEQYF
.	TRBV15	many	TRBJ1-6	TGTGCCACCAGCATGGGGGGTGGAAATTCACCCCTCCACTTT	CATSMGGGNSPLHF
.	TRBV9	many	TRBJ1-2	TGTGCCAGCAGCGGGGATATTAGGGGCTATGGCTACACCTTC	CASSGDIRGYGYTF
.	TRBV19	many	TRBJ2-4	TGTGCCAGTAGTCAGATTCAGCTAGCCAAAAACATTCAGTACTTC	CASSQIQLAKNIQYF
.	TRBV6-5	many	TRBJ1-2	TGTGCCAGCAGTTACGGGATCCAGGGGTCGGATGGCTACACCTTC	CASSYGIQGSDGYTF
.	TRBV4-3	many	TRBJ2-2	TGCGCCAGCAGCCAAGACAGGGCGAACACCGGGGAGCTGTTTTTT	CASSQDRANTGELFF
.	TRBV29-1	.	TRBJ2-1	TGCAGCGCTCGGACGGGGGGCTTGCACAATGAGCAGTTCTTC	CSARTGGLHNEQFF
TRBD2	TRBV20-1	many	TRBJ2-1	TGCAGTGCAACCTCCCTAGCGGGAGCTTACAATGAGCAGTTCTTC	CSATSLAGAYNEQFF